These T cell receptor beta chains were read from a single sample in a study of T-cell memory formation after mild COVID-19. TCRdb re-analysed the 5' RACE reads in MiXCR, keeping a single row per CDR3 protein. The top ten clones hold roughly 28% of a sample with 110,000 to 150,000 distinct CDR3 sequences, 11% to 15% of them seen once. The sample comprised PBMCs or a T cell subset sorted from them (not recorded which). These receptors were taken from an adult woman who had mild COVID-19 (a few samples of this study predate the infection). Cell type and time point are not known. CDR3s include the opening cysteine and the closing phenylalanine or tryptophan. Each record gives: J gene, V gene, clone size, D gene, CDR3 protein, CDR3 DNA. D genes are given only for firm matches. Clone size is shown for a subset of rows, as once, few, many or a class of expanded clone.

j_call: TRBJ2-7; v_call: TRBV12-3/TRBV12-4; clone_size: few; d_call: TRBD2; cdr3_aa: CASSEGLRRGVEQYF; cdr3_nt: TGTGCCAGCAGCGAAGGACTCCGGCGGGGGGTCGAGCAGTACTTC
j_call: TRBJ2-6; v_call: TRBV9; clone_size: NA; d_call: NA; cdr3_aa: CASSVGFSGANVLTF; cdr3_nt: TGTGCCAGCAGCGTAGGTTTCTCTGGTGCCAACGTCCTGACTTTC
j_call: TRBJ2-2; v_call: TRBV7-9; clone_size: NA; d_call: TRBD1; cdr3_aa: CASSDRDRTYPGELFF; cdr3_nt: TGTGCCAGCAGCGACCGGGACAGGACTTATCCCGGGGAGCTGTTTTTT
j_call: TRBJ1-6; v_call: TRBV6-2/TRBV6-3; clone_size: few; d_call: NA; cdr3_aa: CASSYLGAGRMNSPLHF; cdr3_nt: TGTGCCAGCAGTTACCTCGGTGCGGGACGGATGAATTCACCCCTCCACTTT
j_call: TRBJ2-5; v_call: TRBV15; clone_size: NA; d_call: NA; cdr3_aa: CATSRGASGETQYF; cdr3_nt: TGTGCCACCAGCAGAGGAGCCAGTGGAGAGACCCAGTACTTC
j_call: TRBJ1-5; v_call: TRBV5-1; clone_size: many; d_call: TRBD1; cdr3_aa: CASSYGTDYSNQPQHF; cdr3_nt: TGCGCCAGCAGTTACGGGACAGATTATAGCAATCAGCCCCAGCATTTT
j_call: TRBJ2-2; v_call: TRBV5-1; clone_size: NA; d_call: TRBD1; cdr3_aa: CASSPWTGGDSGIF; cdr3_nt: TGCGCCAGCAGCCCATGGACAGGGGGCGATAGCGGGATTTTT
j_call: TRBJ2-7; v_call: TRBV5-1; clone_size: NA; d_call: NA; cdr3_aa: CASSPAVGSYEQYF; cdr3_nt: TGCGCCAGCAGTCCTGCCGTCGGGTCTTACGAGCAGTACTTC
j_call: TRBJ2-5; v_call: TRBV18; clone_size: many; d_call: NA; cdr3_aa: CASSPPIGQGGETQYF; cdr3_nt: TGTGCCAGCTCACCACCGATCGGTCAGGGTGGGGAGACCCAGTACTTC
j_call: TRBJ2-7; v_call: TRBV5-1; clone_size: NA; d_call: NA; cdr3_aa: CASSLGMAGLAYYEQYF; cdr3_nt: TGCGCCAGCAGCTTGGGGATGGCCGGGCTAGCTTACTACGAGCAGTACTTC
j_call: TRBJ2-7; v_call: TRBV19; clone_size: few; d_call: NA; cdr3_aa: CATGGLHEQYF; cdr3_nt: TGTGCCACTGGGGGTCTCCACGAGCAGTACTTC
j_call: TRBJ2-1; v_call: TRBV29-1; clone_size: NA; d_call: TRBD1; cdr3_aa: CSVDGTGQDYNEQFF; cdr3_nt: TGCAGCGTTGATGGCACCGGACAGGATTACAATGAGCAGTTCTTC
j_call: TRBJ1-2; v_call: TRBV6-1; clone_size: NA; d_call: NA; cdr3_aa: CASSEGLNYGYTF; cdr3_nt: TGTGCCAGCAGTGAAGGGCTGAACTATGGCTACACCTTC
j_call: TRBJ1-1; v_call: TRBV5-1; clone_size: NA; d_call: NA; cdr3_aa: CASSLVFLDSGAFF; cdr3_nt: TGCGCCAGCAGCTTGGTATTTTTAGATTCCGGTGCTTTCTTT